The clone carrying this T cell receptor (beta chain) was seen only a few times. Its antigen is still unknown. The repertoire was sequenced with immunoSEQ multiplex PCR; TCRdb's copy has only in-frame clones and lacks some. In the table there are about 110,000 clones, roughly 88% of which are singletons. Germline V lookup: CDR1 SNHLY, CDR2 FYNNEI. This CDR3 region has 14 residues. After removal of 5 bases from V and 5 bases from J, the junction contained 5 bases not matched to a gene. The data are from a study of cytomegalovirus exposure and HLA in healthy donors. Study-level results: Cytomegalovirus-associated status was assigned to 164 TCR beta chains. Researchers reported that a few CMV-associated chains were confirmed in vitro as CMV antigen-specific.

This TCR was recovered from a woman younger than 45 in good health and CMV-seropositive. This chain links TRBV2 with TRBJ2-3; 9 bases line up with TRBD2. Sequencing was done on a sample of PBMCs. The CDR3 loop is CASSPTSGLDTQYF. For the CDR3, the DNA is TGTGCCAGCAGTCCTACTAGCGGGCTAGATACGCAGTATTTT.